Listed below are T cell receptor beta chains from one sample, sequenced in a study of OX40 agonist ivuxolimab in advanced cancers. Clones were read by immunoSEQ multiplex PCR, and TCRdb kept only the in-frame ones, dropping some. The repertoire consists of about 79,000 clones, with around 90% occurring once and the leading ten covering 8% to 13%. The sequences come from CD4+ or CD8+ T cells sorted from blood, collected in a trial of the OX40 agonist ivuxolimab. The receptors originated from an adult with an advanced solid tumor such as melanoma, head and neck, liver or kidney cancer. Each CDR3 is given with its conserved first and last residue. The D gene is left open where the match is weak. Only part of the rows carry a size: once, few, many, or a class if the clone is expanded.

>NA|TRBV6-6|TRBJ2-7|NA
TGTGCCAGCAGAGAGTGGCAGACCTACGAGCAGTACTTC
CASREWQTYEQYF
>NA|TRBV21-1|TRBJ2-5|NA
TGTGCCAGCAGACTCCGGGACAGGGGGCGCGGGACCCAGTACTTC
CASRLRDRGRGTQYF
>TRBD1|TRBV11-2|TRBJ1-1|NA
TGTGCCAGCAGCCCAGGGTCAGGGGGCGCGGCCACTGAAGCTTTCTTT
CASSPGSGGAATEAFF
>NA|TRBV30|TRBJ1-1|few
TGTGCCTGGAGTAGGCCCCAGGGCATGAACACTGAAGCTTTCTTT
CAWSRPQGMNTEAFF
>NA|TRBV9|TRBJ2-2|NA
TGTGCCAGCAGCCCGAGCAGGGCGAGGAACACCGGGGAGCTGTTTTTT
CASSPSRARNTGELFF
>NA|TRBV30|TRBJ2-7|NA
TGTGCCTGGACTTCACCCTACGAGCAGTACTTC
CAWTSPYEQYF
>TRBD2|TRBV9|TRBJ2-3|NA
TGTGCCAGCAGCGTAGCTATGAGCGGGGGGTTCACAGATACGCAGTATTTT
CASSVAMSGGFTDTQYF
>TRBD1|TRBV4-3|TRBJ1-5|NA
TGCGCCAGCAGCCAAGAATTAGGACAGGGCACTCAGCCCCAGCATTTT
CASSQELGQGTQPQHF
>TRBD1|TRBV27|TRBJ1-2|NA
TGTGCCAGCAGTATCCGGGACAGGGGGCTGTATGGCTACACCTTC
CASSIRDRGLYGYTF
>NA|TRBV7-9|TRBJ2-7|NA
TGTGCCAGCAGCTTAGGAGGATTCATGCAGTACTTC
CASSLGGFMQYF
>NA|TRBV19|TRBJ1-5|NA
TGTGCCAGTAGTTGGGGGGATCAGCCCCAGCATTTT
CASSWGDQPQHF
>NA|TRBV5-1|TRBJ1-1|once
TGCGCCAGCAGCCCTATGCCAGGGAACACTGAAGCTTTCTTT
CASSPMPGNTEAFF
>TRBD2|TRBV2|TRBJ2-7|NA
TGTGCCAGCAGTTCCAGCGGGGGGTTCTACGAGCAGTACTTC
CASSSSGGFYEQYF
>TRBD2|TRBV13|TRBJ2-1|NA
TGTGCCAGCAGCTTAGCGGCGGGGGGGCCTGACAATGAGCAGTTCTTC
CASSLAAGGPDNEQFF
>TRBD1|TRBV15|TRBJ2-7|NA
TGTGCCACCAGCCCAGACAGGGACGACGAGCAGTACTTC
CATSPDRDDEQYF